Described below is a single T cell receptor beta chain sequence and its context. Its antigen is undetermined. This CDR3 spans 13 amino acids. V dropped 3 bases and J dropped 7 bases, with 9 bases sitting between them. Germline CDR1 reads SGHTA; CDR2 reads FQGTGA. This sample stems from a study of OX40 agonist ivuxolimab in advanced cancers. Looking at the study overall: Treatment received earlier with anti-PD-1, anti-PD-L1 or anti-CTLA-4 agents was allowed, and approximately 40% had some. Study findings and constraints: In general, CD8+ T cells held more expanded clones than CD4+ did, on average.

Using immunoSEQ multiplex PCR, the repertoire was profiled, and TCRdb retains in-frame clones only, with some absent. Altogether fewer than 90,000 clones are present, 85% being singletons, with the ten largest covering roughly 3%. The sequence came from an adult with an advanced solid tumor such as melanoma, head and neck, liver or kidney cancer. J is TRBJ1-4 and V is TRBV7-3; D is unresolved. The source material was CD4+ or CD8+ T cells sorted from blood, sampled in a trial of the OX40 agonist ivuxolimab. For the CDR3, the DNA is TGTGCCAGCAGCTTTAACATTGGTGAAAAACTGTTTTTT. This gives the protein CASSFNIGEKLFF. Supplemented by reference TRBV7-3 and TRBJ1-4, the full variable domain reads GAGVSQTPSNKVTEKGKYVELRCDPISGHTALYWYRQSLGQGPEFLIYFQGTGAADDSGLPNDRFFAVRPEGSVSTLKIQRTERGDSAVYLCASSFNIGEKLFFGSGTQLSVL.